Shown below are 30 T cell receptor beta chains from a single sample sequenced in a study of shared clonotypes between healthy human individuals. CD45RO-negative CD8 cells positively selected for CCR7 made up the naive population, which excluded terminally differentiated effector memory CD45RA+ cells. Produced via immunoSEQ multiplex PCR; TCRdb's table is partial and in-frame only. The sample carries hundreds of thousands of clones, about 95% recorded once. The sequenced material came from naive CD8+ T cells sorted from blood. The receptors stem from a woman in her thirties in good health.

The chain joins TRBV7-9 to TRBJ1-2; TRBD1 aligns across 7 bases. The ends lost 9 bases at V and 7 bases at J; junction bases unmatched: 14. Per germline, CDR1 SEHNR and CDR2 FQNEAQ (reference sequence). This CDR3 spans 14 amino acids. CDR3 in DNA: TGTGCCAGTCTTCCCTCGGGACAGACCCTTGGCTACACCTTC. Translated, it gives CASLPSGQTLGYTF.

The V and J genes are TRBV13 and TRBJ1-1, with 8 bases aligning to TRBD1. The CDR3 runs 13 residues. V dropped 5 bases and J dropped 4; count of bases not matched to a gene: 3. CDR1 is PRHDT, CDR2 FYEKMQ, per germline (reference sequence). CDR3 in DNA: TGTGCCAGCAGCCTTGGGACAGGCACTGAAGCTTTCTTT. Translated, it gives CASSLGTGTEAFF.

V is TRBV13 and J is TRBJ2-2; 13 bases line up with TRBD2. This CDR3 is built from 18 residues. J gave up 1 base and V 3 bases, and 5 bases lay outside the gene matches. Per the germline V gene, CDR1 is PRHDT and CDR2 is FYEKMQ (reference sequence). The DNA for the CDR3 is TGTGCCAGCAGCTTGGGACTAGCGGGAATTCTGAACACCGGGGAGCTGTTTTTT. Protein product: CASSLGLAGILNTGELFF.

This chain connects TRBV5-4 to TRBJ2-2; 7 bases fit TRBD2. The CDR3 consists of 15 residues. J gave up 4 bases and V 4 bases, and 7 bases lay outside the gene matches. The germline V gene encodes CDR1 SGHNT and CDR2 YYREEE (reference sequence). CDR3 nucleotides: TGTGCCAGCAGCGACACTAGCGAGGGCACCGGGGAGCTGTTTTTT. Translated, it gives CASSDTSEGTGELFF. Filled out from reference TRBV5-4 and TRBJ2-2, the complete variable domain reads ETGVTQSPTHLIKTRGQQVTLRCSSQSGHNTVSWYQQALGQGPQFIFQYYREEENGRGNFPPRFSGLQFPNYSSELNVNALELDDSALYLCASSDTSEGTGELFFGEGSRLTVL.

Written as DNA, the CDR3 is TGTGCCAGCAGCTTGGTGGGGCTGGGAGCGGGAGCGGGAGATACGCAGTATTTT. Translating gives CASSLVGLGAGAGDTQYF. This chain links TRBV5-4 with TRBJ2-3, with 8 nucleotides matching TRBD2. Germline trimming cut 0 bases from V and 5 bases from J; bases unmatched to any gene: 14. The CDR3 sequence is 18 residues long. Germline V CDR1 and CDR2: SGHNT, YYREEE (reference sequence).

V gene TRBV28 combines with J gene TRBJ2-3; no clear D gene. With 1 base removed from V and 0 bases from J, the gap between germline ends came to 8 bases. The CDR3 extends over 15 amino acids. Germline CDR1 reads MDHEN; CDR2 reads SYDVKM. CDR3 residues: CASSLSTLSTDTQYF. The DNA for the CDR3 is TGTGCCAGCAGTTTATCGACACTTAGCACAGATACGCAGTATTTT.

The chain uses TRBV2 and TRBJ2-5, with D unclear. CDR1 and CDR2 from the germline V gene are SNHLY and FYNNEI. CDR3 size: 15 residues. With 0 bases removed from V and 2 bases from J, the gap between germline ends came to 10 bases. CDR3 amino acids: CASSEAGGDQETQYF. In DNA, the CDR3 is TGTGCCAGCAGTGAAGCTGGTGGCGATCAAGAGACCCAGTACTTC.

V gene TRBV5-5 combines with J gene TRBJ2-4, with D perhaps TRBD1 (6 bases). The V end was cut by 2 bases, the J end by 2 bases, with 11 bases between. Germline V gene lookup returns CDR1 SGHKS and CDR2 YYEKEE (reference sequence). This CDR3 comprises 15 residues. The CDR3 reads CASSFRGLSKNIQYF. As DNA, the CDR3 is TGTGCCAGCAGCTTCAGGGGTCTTTCCAAAAACATTCAGTACTTC.

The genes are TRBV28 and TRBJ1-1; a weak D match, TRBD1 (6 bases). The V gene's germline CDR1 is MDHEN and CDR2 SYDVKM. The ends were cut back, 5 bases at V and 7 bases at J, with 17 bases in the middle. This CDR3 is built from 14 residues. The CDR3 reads CASSLYEEGHEAFF. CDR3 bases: TGTGCCAGCAGTCTATACGAGGAGGGACATGAAGCTTTCTTT. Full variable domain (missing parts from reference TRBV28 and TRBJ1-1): DVKVTQSSRYLVKRTGEKVFLECVQDMDHENMFWYRQDPGLGLRLIYFSYDVKMKEKGDIPEGYSVSREKKERFSLILESASTNQTSMYLCASSLYEEGHEAFFGQGTRLTVV.

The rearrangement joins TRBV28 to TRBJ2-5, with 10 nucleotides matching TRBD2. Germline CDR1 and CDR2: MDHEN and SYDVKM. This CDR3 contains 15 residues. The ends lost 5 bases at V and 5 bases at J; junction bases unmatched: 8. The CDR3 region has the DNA TGTGCCAGCAGTCCTCCGGGACTAGCGAGGGAGACCCAGTACTTC. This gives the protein CASSPPGLARETQYF.

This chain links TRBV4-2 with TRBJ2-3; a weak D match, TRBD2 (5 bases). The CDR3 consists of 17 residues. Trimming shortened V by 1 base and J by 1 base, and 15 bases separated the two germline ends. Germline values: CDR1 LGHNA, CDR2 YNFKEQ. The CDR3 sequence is CASSQGLTGWGTDTQYF. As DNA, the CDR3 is TGTGCCAGCAGCCAAGGTCTGACGGGATGGGGCACAGATACGCAGTATTTT.

The chain's CDR3 is CASGTAGRAYNEQFF. As DNA, the CDR3 is TGCGCCAGCGGTACGGCGGGGAGGGCCTACAATGAGCAGTTCTTC. V gene TRBV5-1 combines with J gene TRBJ2-1; 7 bases agree with TRBD2. The CDR3 totals 15 residues. Germline CDR1 SGHRS, CDR2 YFSETQ. The V segment lost 7 bases and the J segment 2 bases; nucleotides outside the gene matches: 9.

This CDR3 is CASSFAAIHEQFF. For the CDR3, the DNA is TGTGCCAGCAGTTTCGCTGCTATCCATGAGCAGTTCTTC. The gene calls are TRBV13 and TRBJ2-1; no definite D call. The V and J ends lost 6 bases and 8 bases respectively, with 14 bases between them. This CDR3 spans 13 amino acids. CDR1 and CDR2 from the germline V gene are PRHDT and FYEKMQ (reference sequence).

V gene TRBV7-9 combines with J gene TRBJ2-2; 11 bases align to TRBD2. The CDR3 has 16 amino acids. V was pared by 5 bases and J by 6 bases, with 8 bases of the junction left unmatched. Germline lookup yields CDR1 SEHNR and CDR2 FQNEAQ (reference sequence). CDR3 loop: CASSATSGSRSGELFF. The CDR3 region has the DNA TGTGCCAGCAGCGCTACTAGCGGGAGTCGGTCCGGGGAGCTGTTTTTT.

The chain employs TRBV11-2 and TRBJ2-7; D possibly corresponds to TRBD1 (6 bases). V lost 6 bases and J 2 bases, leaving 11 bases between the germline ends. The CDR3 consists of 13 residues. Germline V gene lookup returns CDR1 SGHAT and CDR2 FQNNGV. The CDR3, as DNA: TGTGCCAGCAGTCCAGGACAGCCCTACGAGCAGTACTTC. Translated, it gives CASSPGQPYEQYF. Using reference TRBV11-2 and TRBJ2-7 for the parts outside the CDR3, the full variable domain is EAGVAQSPRYKIIEKRQSVAFWCNPISGHATLYWYQQILGQGPKLLIQFQNNGVVDDSQLPKDRFSAERLKGVDSTLKIQPAKLEDSAVYLCASSPGQPYEQYFGPGTRLTVT.

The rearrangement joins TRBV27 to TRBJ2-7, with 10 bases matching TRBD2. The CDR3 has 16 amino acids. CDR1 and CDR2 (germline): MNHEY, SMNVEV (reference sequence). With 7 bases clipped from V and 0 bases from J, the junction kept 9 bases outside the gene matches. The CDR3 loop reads CASTPTSGITSYEQYF. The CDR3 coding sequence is TGTGCCAGCACCCCTACTAGCGGGATAACCTCCTACGAGCAGTACTTC.

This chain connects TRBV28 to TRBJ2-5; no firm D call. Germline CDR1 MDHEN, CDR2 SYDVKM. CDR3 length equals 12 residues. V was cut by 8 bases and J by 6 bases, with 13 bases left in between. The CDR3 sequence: CASSRPLQTQYF. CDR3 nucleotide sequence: TGTGCCAGCTCGCGTCCGTTGCAGACCCAGTACTTC.

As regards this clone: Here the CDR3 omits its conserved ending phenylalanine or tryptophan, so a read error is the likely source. CDR3 residues: CASGVYEQYS. The DNA of the CDR3 is TGTGCCAGCGGGGTCTACGAGCAGTACTCC. The chain joins TRBV6-5 to TRBJ2-7; D call uncertain. Trimming shortened V by 8 bases and J by 3 bases, and 5 bases separated the two germline ends. CDR1 MNHEY and CDR2 SVGAGI come from the germline V gene. This CDR3 contains 10 residues.

The CDR3 reads CASSLLAGLQETQYF. The CDR3, as DNA: TGTGCCAGCAGCTTATTAGCGGGCCTCCAAGAGACCCAGTACTTC. This sequence joins TRBV7-2 and TRBJ2-5; 7 bases agree with TRBD2. With V trimmed by 2 bases and J by 1 base, 4 bases remained unmatched. Germline V gives CDR1 SGHTA, CDR2 FQGNSA. This CDR3 is built from 15 residues. Together with reference TRBV7-2 and TRBJ2-5, the CDR3 gives the full variable domain: GAGVSQSPSNKVTEKGKDVELRCDPISGHTALYWYRQSLGQGLEFLIYFQGNSAPDKSGLPSDRFSAERTGGSVSTLTIQRTQQEDSAVYLCASSLLAGLQETQYFGPGTRLLVL.

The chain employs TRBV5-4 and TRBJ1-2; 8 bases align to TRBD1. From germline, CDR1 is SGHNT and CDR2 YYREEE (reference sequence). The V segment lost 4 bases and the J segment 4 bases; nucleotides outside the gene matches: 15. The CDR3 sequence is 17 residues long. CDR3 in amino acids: CASSQPSGAGGVYGYTF. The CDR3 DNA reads TGTGCCAGCAGCCAACCCTCTGGTGCAGGGGGCGTCTATGGCTACACCTTC.

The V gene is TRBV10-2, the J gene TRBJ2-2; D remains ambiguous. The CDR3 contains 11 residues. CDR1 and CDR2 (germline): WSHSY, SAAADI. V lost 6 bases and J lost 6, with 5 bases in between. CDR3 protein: CASRAAGELFF. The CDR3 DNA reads TGCGCCAGCAGGGCTGCCGGGGAGCTGTTTTTT.

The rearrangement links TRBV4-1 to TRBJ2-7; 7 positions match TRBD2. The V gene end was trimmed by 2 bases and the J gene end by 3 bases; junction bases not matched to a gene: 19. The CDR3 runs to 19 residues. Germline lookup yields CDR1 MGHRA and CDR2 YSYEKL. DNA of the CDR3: TGCGCCAGCAGCCAAACAGGCTGGACTAGTCGGGATTCCAGCTACGAGCAGTACTTC. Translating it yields CASSQTGWTSRDSSYEQYF.

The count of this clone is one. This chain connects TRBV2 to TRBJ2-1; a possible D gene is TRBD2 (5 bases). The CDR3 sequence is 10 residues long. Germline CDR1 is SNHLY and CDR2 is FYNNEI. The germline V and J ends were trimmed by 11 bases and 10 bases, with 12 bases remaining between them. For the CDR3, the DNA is TGTGCCTCAAGAGGAGGAGAGCAGTTCTTC. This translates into CASRGGEQFF.

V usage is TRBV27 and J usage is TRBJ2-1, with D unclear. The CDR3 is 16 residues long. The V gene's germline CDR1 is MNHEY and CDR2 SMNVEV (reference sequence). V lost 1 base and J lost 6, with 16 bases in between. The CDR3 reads CASSLLGVRVGNEQFF. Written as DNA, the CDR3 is TGTGCCAGCAGTTTATTAGGAGTCCGCGTAGGCAATGAGCAGTTCTTC.

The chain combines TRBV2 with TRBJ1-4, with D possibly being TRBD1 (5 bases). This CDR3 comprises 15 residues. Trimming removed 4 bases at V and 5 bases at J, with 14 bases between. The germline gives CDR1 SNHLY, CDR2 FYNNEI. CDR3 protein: CASSGGRGPNEKLFF. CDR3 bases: TGTGCCAGCAGTGGGGGTAGGGGTCCGAATGAAAAACTGTTTTTT.

The CDR3 region has the DNA TGTGCCAGCACTCCTGCGTGGGGGCAACCCGGGGAGCTGTTTTTT. Translated, it gives CASTPAWGQPGELFF. V and J are TRBV6-5 and TRBJ2-2, with a tentative D call TRBD1 (6 bases). The germline CDR1 and CDR2 sequences are MNHEY and SVGAGI. Between the trimmed V and J ends, which lost 7 bases and 6 bases, there was a span of 18 bases. CDR3 length equals 15 residues.

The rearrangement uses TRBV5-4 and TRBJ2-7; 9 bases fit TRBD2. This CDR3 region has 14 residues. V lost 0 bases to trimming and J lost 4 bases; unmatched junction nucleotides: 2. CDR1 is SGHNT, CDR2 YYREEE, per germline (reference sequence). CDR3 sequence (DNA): TGTGCCAGCAGCTTGGGGACTAGCGAATACGAGCAGTACTTC. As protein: CASSLGTSEYEQYF.

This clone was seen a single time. CDR3 nucleotide sequence: TGTGCCAGTAGCCTAGCCTTGACAGGAAACTACGAGCAGTACTTC. Encoded protein: CASSLALTGNYEQYF. This chain connects TRBV19 to TRBJ2-7; the D gene is possibly TRBD1 (6 bases). The V end lost 6 bases, the J end lost 3 bases, and 18 bases lay between the germline ends. CDR3 size: 15 residues. CDR1 and CDR2 (germline): LNHDA, SQIVND (reference sequence).

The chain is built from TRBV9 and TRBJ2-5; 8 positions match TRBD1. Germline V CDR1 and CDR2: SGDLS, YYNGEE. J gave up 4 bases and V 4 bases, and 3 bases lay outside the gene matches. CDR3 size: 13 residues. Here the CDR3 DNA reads TGTGCCAGCAGCAGCAGGGGGCTAGAGACCCAGTACTTC. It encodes CASSSRGLETQYF.

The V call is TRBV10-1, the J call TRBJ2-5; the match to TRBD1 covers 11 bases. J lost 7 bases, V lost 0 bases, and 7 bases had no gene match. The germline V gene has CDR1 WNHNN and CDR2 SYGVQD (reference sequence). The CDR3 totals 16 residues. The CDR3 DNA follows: TGCGCCAGCAGTGAGTCAATCGGACAGGGGGCCGGGACCCAGTACTTC. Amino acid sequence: CASSESIGQGAGTQYF.